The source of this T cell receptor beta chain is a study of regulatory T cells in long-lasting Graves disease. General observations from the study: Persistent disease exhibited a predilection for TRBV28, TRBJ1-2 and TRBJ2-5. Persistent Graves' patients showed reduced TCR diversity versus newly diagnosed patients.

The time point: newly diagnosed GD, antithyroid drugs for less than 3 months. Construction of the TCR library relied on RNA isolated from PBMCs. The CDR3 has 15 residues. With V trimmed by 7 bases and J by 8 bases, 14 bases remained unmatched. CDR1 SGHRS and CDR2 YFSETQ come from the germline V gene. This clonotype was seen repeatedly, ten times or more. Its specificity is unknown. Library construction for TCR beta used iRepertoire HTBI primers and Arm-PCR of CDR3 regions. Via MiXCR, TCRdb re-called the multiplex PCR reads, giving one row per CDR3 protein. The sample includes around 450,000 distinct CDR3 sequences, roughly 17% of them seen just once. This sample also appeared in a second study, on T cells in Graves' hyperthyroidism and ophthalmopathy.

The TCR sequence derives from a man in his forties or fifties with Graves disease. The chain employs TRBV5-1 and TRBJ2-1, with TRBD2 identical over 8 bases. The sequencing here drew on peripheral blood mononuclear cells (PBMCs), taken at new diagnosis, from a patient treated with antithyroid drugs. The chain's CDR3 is CASLPGASGLHEQFF. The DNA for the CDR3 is TGCGCCAGCCTCCCGGGGGCTAGCGGGCTTCATGAGCAGTTCTTC.